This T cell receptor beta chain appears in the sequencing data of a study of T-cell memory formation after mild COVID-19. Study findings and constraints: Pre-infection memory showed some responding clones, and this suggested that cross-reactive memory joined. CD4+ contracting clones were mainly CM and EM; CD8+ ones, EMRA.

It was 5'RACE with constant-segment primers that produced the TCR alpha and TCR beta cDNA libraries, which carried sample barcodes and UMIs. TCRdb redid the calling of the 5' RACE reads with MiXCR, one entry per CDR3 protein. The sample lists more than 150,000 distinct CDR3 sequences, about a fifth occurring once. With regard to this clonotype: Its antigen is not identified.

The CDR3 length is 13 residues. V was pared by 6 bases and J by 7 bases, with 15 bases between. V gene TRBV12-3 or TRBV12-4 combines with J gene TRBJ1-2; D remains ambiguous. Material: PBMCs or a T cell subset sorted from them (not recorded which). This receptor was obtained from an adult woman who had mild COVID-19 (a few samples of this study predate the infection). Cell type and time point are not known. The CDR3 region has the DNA TGTGCCAGCAGCCGACGGGATCTACTTGGCTACACCTTC. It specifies CASSRRDLLGYTF.